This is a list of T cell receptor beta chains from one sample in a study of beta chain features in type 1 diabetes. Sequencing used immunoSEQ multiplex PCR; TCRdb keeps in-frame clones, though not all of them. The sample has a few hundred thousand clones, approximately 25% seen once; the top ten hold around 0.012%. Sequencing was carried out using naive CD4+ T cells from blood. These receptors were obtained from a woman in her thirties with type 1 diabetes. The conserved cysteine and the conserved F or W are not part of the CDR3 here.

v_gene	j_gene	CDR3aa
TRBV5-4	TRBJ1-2	ASSPGGGSYGYT
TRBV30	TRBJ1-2	AWIRDSYGYT
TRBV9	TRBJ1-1	ASSVVSEGVEAF
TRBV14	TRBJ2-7	ASSQDLTQPLY
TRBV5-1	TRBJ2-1	ASSWTGVNEQF
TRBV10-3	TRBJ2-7	ATTEDRAYEQY
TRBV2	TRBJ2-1	ASSKSNEQF
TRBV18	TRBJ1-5	ASSPLDRPPQH
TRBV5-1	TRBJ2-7	ASSLTSGSIWEQY
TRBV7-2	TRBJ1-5	ASSLAATAHQPQH
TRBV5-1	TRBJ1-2	ASSLQGNRGYGYT
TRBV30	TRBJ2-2	AWTGRNSFTGELF
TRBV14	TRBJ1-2	ASSQGTERGYT
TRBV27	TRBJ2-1	ASSAYPTLDRPDEQF
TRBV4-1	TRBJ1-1	ASSLPQGHRELNTEAF
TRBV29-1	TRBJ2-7	SVAQAPAEQY
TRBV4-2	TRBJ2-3	ASSQDSLAESTDTQY
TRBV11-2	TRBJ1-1	ASSLRQPNTEAF
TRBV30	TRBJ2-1	AWSVDWRGNEQF
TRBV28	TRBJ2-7	ASSPHTGGSYEQY
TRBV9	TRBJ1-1	ASSLEGQGNTEAF
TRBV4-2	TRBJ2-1	ASSRRSAGESYNEQF
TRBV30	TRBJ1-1	AWSVVGQGAAF
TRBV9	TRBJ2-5	ASSTWGGETQY
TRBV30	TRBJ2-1	AGELAGIRQF
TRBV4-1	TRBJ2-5	ASSQVSGRASETQY
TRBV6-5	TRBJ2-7	ASSYSLAGGPYEQY
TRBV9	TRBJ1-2	ASSVDRNYGYT
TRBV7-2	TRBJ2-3	ASSQSPKNTQY
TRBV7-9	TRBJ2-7	ASSSRDGLYEQY
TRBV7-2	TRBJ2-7	ASSRRLAGVTYEQY
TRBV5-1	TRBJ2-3	ASRDRSSTDTQY
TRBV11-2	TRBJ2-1	ASSPRTYNEQF
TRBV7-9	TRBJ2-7	ASQGNYEQY
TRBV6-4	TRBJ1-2	ASSEYSTGGYGYT
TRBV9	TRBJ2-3	ASSVERAGVTDTQY